These T cell receptor beta chains were read from a single sample in a study of T-cell reconstitution after alpha-beta-depleted transplantation in children. TCRdb reprocessed the PCR reads via MiXCR and lists one record per CDR3 protein. The sample lists about 360,000 distinct CDR3 sequences, roughly 13% occurring once. The sample here was PBMCs, taken from the stem cell graft. These receptor sequences come from a human donor who donated a stem cell graft to a child with Fanconi anemia. Each CDR3 is given with its conserved first and last residue. The order of the fields is J gene, clone size, D gene, V gene, CDR3 protein, CDR3 DNA. The D gene is left open where the match is weak. Not all rows give a size; the values are once, few, many and, for expanded clones, a class.

TRBJ1-2 | . | . | TRBV20-1 | CSAPTRGNYGYTF | TGCAGTGCCCCGACCCGGGGGAACTATGGCTACACCTTC
TRBJ1-6 | . | TRBD1 | TRBV3-1 | CASSYGQADSPLHF | TGTGCCAGCAGCTACGGACAGGCTGATTCACCCCTCCACTTT
TRBJ2-2 | . | TRBD2 | TRBV12-3/TRBV12-4 | CASSLSQPSGGGNTGELFF | TGTGCCAGCAGTTTATCCCAGCCGAGCGGGGGGGGGAACACCGGGGAGCTGTTTTTT
TRBJ2-5 | few | TRBD2 | TRBV5-1 | CASRRDLGEGQETQYF | TGCGCCAGCAGACGGGACCTAGGGGAGGGACAAGAGACCCAGTACTTC
TRBJ2-7 | . | . | TRBV7-9 | CASSFGGPSYEQYF | TGTGCCAGCAGCTTCGGGGGGCCCTCCTACGAGCAGTACTTC
TRBJ1-1 | few | TRBD1 | TRBV20-1 | CSARLRQGEAFF | TGCAGTGCTAGATTACGACAGGGAGAAGCTTTCTTT
TRBJ2-2 | many | . | TRBV10-2 | CARRSTRPTGELFF | TGCGCCAGGAGGTCGACTAGACCCACCGGGGAGCTGTTTTTT
TRBJ1-1 | . | . | TRBV4-3 | CASSQGRLGNTEAFF | TGCGCCAGCAGCCAAGGCCGCCTTGGGAACACTGAAGCTTTCTTT
TRBJ2-1 | . | . | TRBV27 | CASSFRQIDYNEQFF | TGTGCCAGCAGTTTTCGACAGATTGATTACAATGAGCAGTTCTTC
TRBJ1-6 | many | . | TRBV5-6 | CASSSGGGYNSPLHF | TGTGCCAGCAGCTCTGGGGGGGGATATAATTCACCCCTCCACTTT
TRBJ1-5 | many | TRBD1 | TRBV4-1 | CASSPGTGYQPQHF | TGCGCCAGCAGCCCCGGGACAGGCTATCAGCCCCAGCATTTT
TRBJ2-7 | few | . | TRBV29-1 | CSVKQGNEQYF | TGCAGCGTTAAACAGGGAAACGAGCAGTACTTC
TRBJ2-7 | many | TRBD1 | TRBV6-2/TRBV6-3 | CASSSHRDRDIYEQYF | TGTGCCAGCAGTTCACACCGGGACAGGGACATTTACGAGCAGTACTTC
TRBJ1-3 | . | TRBD1 | TRBV5-1 | CASSRGTGNGNTIYF | TGCGCCAGCAGCCGCGGGACAGGGAATGGAAACACCATATATTTT